This T cell receptor beta chain was captured in a study of response to subunit inactivated influenza vaccine. Overall study results and limits: Authors suggested that a seasonal influenza vaccination recruits few new T cells each time.

TCRdb re-analysed the RT-PCR reads in MiXCR, keeping a single row per CDR3 protein. The sample records more than 400,000 distinct CDR3 sequences, approximately 11% being singletons. Turning to this clonotype: Its antigen is undetermined.

V dropped 4 bases and J dropped 6 bases, with 7 bases sitting between them. This CDR3 region has 12 residues. The germline V gene has CDR1 LGHNA and CDR2 YNFKEQ. Sequencing used PBMCs from blood, obtained 40 to 50 days after vaccination. The V gene is TRBV4-2, the J gene TRBJ2-1; D is unresolved. The TCR originated in a man aged 50 to 59 who received an inactivated influenza vaccine. For the CDR3, the DNA is TGTGCCAGCAGCCGCTTTGGCAATGAGCAGTTCTTC. This gives the protein CASSRFGNEQFF.